This T cell receptor (beta chain) derives from a study of T cells after posttransplantation cyclophosphamide. Peripheral blood was collected from the related graft donor on the marrow donation day. Generated by immunoSEQ multiplex PCR, the TCRdb table keeps only in-frame clones and is missing some. The data contain about 8,000 clones, more than 90% of them singletons. Study-level results: Skin or GI-infiltrating T cells shared few TRB sequences with blood. Recipient CMV seropositivity and CMV reactivation strongly tracked TRB clonality. Donor CD8+ memory clones often dominated recipient blood repertoires at later times.

V dropped 2 bases and J dropped 4; count of bases not matched to a gene: 6. Looked up from germline, CDR1 is MNHEY and CDR2 is SMNVEV (reference sequence). The CDR3 loop spans 15 amino acids. Concerning this clone: Antigen unknown.

This TCR was sampled from a woman aged 45-59 years in good health and a related stem cell transplant donor. The chain recombines TRBV27 with TRBJ2-5, with 8 positions matching TRBD1. The sample consisted of CD4+ T cells sorted from blood. Written as DNA, the CDR3 is TGTGCCAGCAGTTTAGGACAGGGTAAAAGAGAGACCCAGTACTTC. Encoded protein: CASSLGQGKRETQYF.